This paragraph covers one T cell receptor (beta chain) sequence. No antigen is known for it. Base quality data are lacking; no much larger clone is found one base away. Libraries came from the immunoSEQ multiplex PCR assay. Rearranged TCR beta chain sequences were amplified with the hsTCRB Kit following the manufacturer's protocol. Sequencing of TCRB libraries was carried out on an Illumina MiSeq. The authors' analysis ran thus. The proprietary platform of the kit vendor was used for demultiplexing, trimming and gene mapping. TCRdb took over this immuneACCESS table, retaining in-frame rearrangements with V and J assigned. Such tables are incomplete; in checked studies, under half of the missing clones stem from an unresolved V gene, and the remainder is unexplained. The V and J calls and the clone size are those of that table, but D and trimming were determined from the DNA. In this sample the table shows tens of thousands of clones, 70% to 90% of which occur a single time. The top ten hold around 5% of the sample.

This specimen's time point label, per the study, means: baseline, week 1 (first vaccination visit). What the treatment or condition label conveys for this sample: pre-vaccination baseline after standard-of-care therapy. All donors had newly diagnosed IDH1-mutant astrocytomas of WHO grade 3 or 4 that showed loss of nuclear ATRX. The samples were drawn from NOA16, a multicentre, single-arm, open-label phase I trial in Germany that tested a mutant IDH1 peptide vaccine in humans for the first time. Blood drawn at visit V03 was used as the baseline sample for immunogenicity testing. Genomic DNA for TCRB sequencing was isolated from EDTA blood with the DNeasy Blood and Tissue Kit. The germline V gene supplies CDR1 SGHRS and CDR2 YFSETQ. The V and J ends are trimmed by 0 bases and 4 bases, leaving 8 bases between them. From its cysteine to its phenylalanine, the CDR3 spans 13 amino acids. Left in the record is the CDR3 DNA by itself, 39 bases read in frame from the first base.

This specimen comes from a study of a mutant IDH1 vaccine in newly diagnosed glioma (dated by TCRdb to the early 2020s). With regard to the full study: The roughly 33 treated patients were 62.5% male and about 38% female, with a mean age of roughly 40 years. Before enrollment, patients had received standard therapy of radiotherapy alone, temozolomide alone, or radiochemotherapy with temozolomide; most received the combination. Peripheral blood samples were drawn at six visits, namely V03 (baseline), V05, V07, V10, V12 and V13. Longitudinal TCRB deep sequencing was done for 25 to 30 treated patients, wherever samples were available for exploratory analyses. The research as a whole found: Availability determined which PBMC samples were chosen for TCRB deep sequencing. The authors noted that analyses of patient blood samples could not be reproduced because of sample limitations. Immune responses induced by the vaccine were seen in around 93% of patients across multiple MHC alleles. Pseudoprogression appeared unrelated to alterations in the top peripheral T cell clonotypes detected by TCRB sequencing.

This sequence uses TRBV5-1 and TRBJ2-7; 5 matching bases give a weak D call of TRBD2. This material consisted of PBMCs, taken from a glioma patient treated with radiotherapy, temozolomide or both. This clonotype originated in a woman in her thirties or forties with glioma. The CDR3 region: CASSLVSGYEQYF. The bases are TGCGCCAGCAGCTTGGTATCGGGGTACGAGCAGTACTTC.